The rows below give T cell receptor beta chains drawn from one sample of a study of T cells in localized non-small cell lung cancer. Data came from immunoSEQ multiplex PCR; TCRdb stores just in-frame clones and leaves some out. The sample lists 30,000 to 35,000 clones, roughly 86% occurring once. Specimen: peripheral blood, collected before any cancer treatment. The receptors originated from a woman aged 35-75 years with stage I lung adenocarcinoma. The CDR3 runs from the conserved cysteine through the conserved F or W. Fields, in order: clone size, V gene, D gene, J gene, CDR3 DNA, CDR3 protein. D genes are given only for firm matches. Not every row has a clone size; where given, it reads once, few, many or a size class.

size: -; V: TRBV6-4; D: TRBD1; J: TRBJ1-4; DNA: TGTGCCAGCAGCACAGGGGTGTGCGGTCAATGCAATGAAAAACTGTTTTTT; CDR3: CASSTGVCGQCNEKLFF
size: once; V: TRBV7-2; D: -; J: TRBJ2-3; DNA: TGTGCCAGCAGCCGACGGGACACAGATACGCAGTATTTT; CDR3: CASSRRDTDTQYF
size: -; V: TRBV27; D: TRBD1; J: TRBJ1-1; DNA: TGTGCCAGCAGTTTGTCCGGGACAGGGACCACTGAAGCTTTCTTT; CDR3: CASSLSGTGTTEAFF
size: -; V: TRBV7-2; D: -; J: TRBJ2-5; DNA: TGTGCCAGCAGCTTCTTGGGGGCAGAAGAGACCCAGTACTTC; CDR3: CASSFLGAEETQYF
size: -; V: TRBV6-5; D: -; J: TRBJ2-7; DNA: TGTGCCAGCAGTTATGGGGGGTCCTACGAGCAGTACTTC; CDR3: CASSYGGSYEQYF
size: -; V: TRBV2; D: -; J: TRBJ1-5; DNA: TGTGCCAGCACCGTAGGCAGGGCACGCAATCAGCCCCAGCATTTT; CDR3: CASTVGRARNQPQHF
size: -; V: TRBV7-6; D: -; J: TRBJ1-1; DNA: TGTGCCAGCAGCTTAGGCACGGGGTGGACTGAAGCTTTCTTT; CDR3: CASSLGTGWTEAFF
size: -; V: TRBV10-3; D: -; J: TRBJ2-3; DNA: TGTGCCATCATGCTGGGCAGGGCGGAGACAGATACGCAGTATTTT; CDR3: CAIMLGRAETDTQYF
size: -; V: TRBV27; D: TRBD1; J: TRBJ2-1; DNA: TGTGCCAGCAGTTTCCTCGGGTGGGGACAGGGTAACAATGAGCAGTTCTTC; CDR3: CASSFLGWGQGNNEQFF
size: once; V: TRBV7-9; D: TRBD1; J: TRBJ1-2; DNA: TGTGCCAGCAGCTCCCCGGTACAGGGGGCCTATGGCTACACCTTC; CDR3: CASSSPVQGAYGYTF
size: -; V: TRBV6-1; D: -; J: TRBJ1-6; DNA: TGTGCCAGCAGTGAAGATGACGGCAACTACAGATATTCACCCCTCCACTTT; CDR3: CASSEDDGNYRYSPLHF
size: -; V: TRBV27; D: -; J: TRBJ1-6; DNA: TGTGCCAGCAGTTGGGGCAGGGGTAATTCACCCCTCCACTTT; CDR3: CASSWGRGNSPLHF
size: -; V: TRBV2; D: -; J: TRBJ2-5; DNA: TGTGCCAGCAGTAAGGGAGAGACCCAGTACTTC; CDR3: CASSKGETQYF
size: -; V: TRBV7-9; D: -; J: TRBJ1-5; DNA: TGTGCCAGCAGCCCCCTCGCGGCAGATAAGAACTATAGCAATCAGCCCCAGCATTTT; CDR3: CASSPLAADKNYSNQPQHF
size: -; V: TRBV11-2; D: -; J: TRBJ1-1; DNA: TGTGCCAGCAGCTTAGGGGCTGAAGCTTTCTTT; CDR3: CASSLGAEAFF
size: -; V: TRBV9; D: -; J: TRBJ1-2; DNA: TGTGCCAGCAGCCGTTCCCCAACGGGGGTCTCATATGGCTACACCTTC; CDR3: CASSRSPTGVSYGYTF
size: -; V: TRBV5-1; D: TRBD2; J: TRBJ2-1; DNA: TGCGCCAGCAGCTTGGCGGGGGGGAATGAGCAGTTCTTC; CDR3: CASSLAGGNEQFF
size: -; V: TRBV5-4; D: TRBD1; J: TRBJ1-1; DNA: TGTGCCAGCAGACTGGACAGGGGGGGCACTGAAGCTTTCTTT; CDR3: CASRLDRGGTEAFF
size: -; V: TRBV2; D: -; J: TRBJ2-2; DNA: TGTGCCAGCAGTGACAGTGGTCAGGGGGAGGTAACCGGGGAGCTGTTTTTT; CDR3: CASSDSGQGEVTGELFF
size: -; V: TRBV7-9; D: -; J: TRBJ2-5; DNA: TGTGCCAGCAGCTTCCCGGCGACGCAAGAGACCCAGTACTTC; CDR3: CASSFPATQETQYF
size: -; V: TRBV4-1; D: TRBD1; J: TRBJ1-1; DNA: TGCGCCAGCAGCCACTCTCTCCCAGGGGGCACGAACACTGAAGCTTTCTTT; CDR3: CASSHSLPGGTNTEAFF
size: -; V: TRBV11-2; D: -; J: TRBJ1-2; DNA: TGTGCCAGCAGCTTAGGTCTAGGGGCAGTTTGGTATGGCTACACCTTC; CDR3: CASSLGLGAVWYGYTF
size: -; V: TRBV7-2; D: -; J: TRBJ1-6; DNA: TGTGCCAGCAGCCTCAACGTCGGGGGAAGCTCACCCCTCCACTTT; CDR3: CASSLNVGGSSPLHF
size: few; V: TRBV12-5; D: TRBD2; J: TRBJ2-7; DNA: TGTGCTAGTGCCATCCGGGGGGGCGAGCAGTACTTC; CDR3: CASAIRGGEQYF
size: -; V: TRBV19; D: -; J: TRBJ1-1; DNA: TGTGCCAGTAGTATGACAGGTGCCCGGGCTGTGGGCACTGAAGCTTTCTTT; CDR3: CASSMTGARAVGTEAFF
size: -; V: TRBV19; D: TRBD1; J: TRBJ1-4; DNA: TGTGCCAGTAGTATCCAGGGGGCAGCAGGTGAAAAACTGTTTTTT; CDR3: CASSIQGAAGEKLFF
size: -; V: TRBV6-1; D: -; J: TRBJ1-2; DNA: TGTGCCAGCAGTGAGTCTAGCAGGGACCGACACTTC; CDR3: CASSESSRDRHF
size: -; V: TRBV18; D: TRBD1; J: TRBJ2-7; DNA: TGTGCCAGCTCAATCGGGACAGGGAGTAGCTACGAGCAGTACTTC; CDR3: CASSIGTGSSYEQYF
size: -; V: TRBV5-4; D: -; J: TRBJ1-5; DNA: TGTGCCAGCAGCTTGTTCGAGGGGGATCAGCCCCAGCATTTT; CDR3: CASSLFEGDQPQHF
size: -; V: TRBV12-5; D: -; J: TRBJ2-7; DNA: TGTGCTAGTGGTTTGGCCCCCCTCTACGAGCAGTACTTC; CDR3: CASGLAPLYEQYF
size: -; V: TRBV7-8; D: -; J: TRBJ2-7; DNA: TGTGCCAGCAGTTCCACAGGGCTAGGCGACGAGCAGTACTTC; CDR3: CASSSTGLGDEQYF
size: few; V: TRBV7-3; D: -; J: TRBJ2-7; DNA: TGTGCCAGCAGCTTACACTACGAGCAGTACTTC; CDR3: CASSLHYEQYF
size: -; V: TRBV5-1; D: -; J: TRBJ2-1; DNA: TGCGCCAGCAGCAAAGAGGTAGGGGGCTACAATGAGCAGTTCTTC; CDR3: CASSKEVGGYNEQFF
size: -; V: TRBV18; D: TRBD1; J: TRBJ1-1; DNA: TGTGCCAGCTCACCGGGACAGCAGATCACTGAAGCTTTCTTT; CDR3: CASSPGQQITEAFF
size: -; V: TRBV6-6; D: -; J: TRBJ1-2; DNA: TGTGCCAGCAGTTCTGATCGGGGTTTGGGTGGCTACACCTTC; CDR3: CASSSDRGLGGYTF
size: -; V: TRBV9; D: -; J: TRBJ1-1; DNA: TGTGCCAGCAGTACGGGGGGAAGCACTGAAGCTTTCTTT; CDR3: CASSTGGSTEAFF
size: once; V: TRBV4-1; D: TRBD1; J: TRBJ2-7; DNA: TGCGCCAGCAGCCAAGGAGGGGGCGGCGAGCAGTACTTC; CDR3: CASSQGGGGEQYF
size: -; V: TRBV7-6; D: -; J: TRBJ1-5; DNA: TGTGCCAGCAGCTTAGGGCCCCTCCAGGAGCCCCAGCATTTT; CDR3: CASSLGPLQEPQHF
size: -; V: TRBV7-2; D: -; J: TRBJ1-3; DNA: TGTGCCAGCAGCAACAGGGCCAACTCTGGAAACACCATATATTTT; CDR3: CASSNRANSGNTIYF
size: -; V: TRBV23-1; D: TRBD1; J: TRBJ2-1; DNA: TGCGCCAGCAGTCAATCTGCCCCCGGGACAGGGGTGTCCACAGACCACAATGAGCAGTTCTTC; CDR3: CASSQSAPGTGVSTDHNEQFF
size: few; V: TRBV5-1; D: TRBD2; J: TRBJ2-1; DNA: TGCGCCAGCAGCTGGACTAGCGGGGGATCTAATGAGCAGTTCTTC; CDR3: CASSWTSGGSNEQFF
size: -; V: TRBV6-1; D: -; J: TRBJ1-1; DNA: TGTGCCAGCAGTGATCTCTCTACAATCAGGGGTCCTACTGAAGCTTTCTTT; CDR3: CASSDLSTIRGPTEAFF
size: -; V: TRBV7-2; D: -; J: TRBJ2-5; DNA: TGTGCCAGCAGCTTAGGTTCCCCCCGAAGCGGGCAAGAGACCCAGTACTTC; CDR3: CASSLGSPRSGQETQYF
size: -; V: TRBV6-4; D: -; J: TRBJ1-3; DNA: TGTGCCAGCAGTGCAGGGTCTGGAAACACCATATATTTT; CDR3: CASSAGSGNTIYF
size: -; V: TRBV7-9; D: TRBD1; J: TRBJ1-4; DNA: TGTGCCAGCAGCTTCGGACAGGGGGGTTCAACTAATGAAAAACTGTTTTTT; CDR3: CASSFGQGGSTNEKLFF
size: -; V: TRBV13; D: -; J: TRBJ2-7; DNA: TGTGCCAGCAGCCCCGACAGCACCTACGAGCAGTACTTC; CDR3: CASSPDSTYEQYF
size: -; V: TRBV4-2; D: TRBD2; J: TRBJ2-3; DNA: TGTGCCACCGGGACTAGCGGGGGGGTAAGCACAGATACGCAGTATTTT; CDR3: CATGTSGGVSTDTQYF
size: -; V: TRBV7-2; D: -; J: TRBJ1-1; DNA: TGTGCCAGCAGGCCGACAGTCATGAACACTGAAGCTTTCTTT; CDR3: CASRPTVMNTEAFF
size: -; V: TRBV7-9; D: -; J: TRBJ2-7; DNA: TGTGCCAGCAGCTTAGACCCGTTCTACGAGCAGTACTTC; CDR3: CASSLDPFYEQYF
size: -; V: TRBV11-3; D: -; J: TRBJ2-5; DNA: TGTGCCAGCAGCCCTAGGTCCCCCCTCGCCCAGGAGACCCAGTACTTC; CDR3: CASSPRSPLAQETQYF
size: -; V: TRBV6-6; D: TRBD2; J: TRBJ2-3; DNA: TGTGCCAGCAGCGGGACTAGCGGAAACACAGATACGCAGTATTTT; CDR3: CASSGTSGNTDTQYF
size: -; V: TRBV5-6; D: -; J: TRBJ1-3; DNA: TGTGCCAGCAGCTTGCCCGCTCGGCAGGAATGGGGAAACACCATATATTTT; CDR3: CASSLPARQEWGNTIYF
size: -; V: TRBV5-1; D: -; J: TRBJ2-3; DNA: TGCGCCAGCAGCCTGACAGCCCCAGATACGCAGTATTTT; CDR3: CASSLTAPDTQYF
size: -; V: TRBV7-2; D: TRBD2; J: TRBJ2-5; DNA: TGTGCCAGCAGCTTACCCGCGGGGGGGGGAAAGACCCAGTACTTC; CDR3: CASSLPAGGGKTQYF